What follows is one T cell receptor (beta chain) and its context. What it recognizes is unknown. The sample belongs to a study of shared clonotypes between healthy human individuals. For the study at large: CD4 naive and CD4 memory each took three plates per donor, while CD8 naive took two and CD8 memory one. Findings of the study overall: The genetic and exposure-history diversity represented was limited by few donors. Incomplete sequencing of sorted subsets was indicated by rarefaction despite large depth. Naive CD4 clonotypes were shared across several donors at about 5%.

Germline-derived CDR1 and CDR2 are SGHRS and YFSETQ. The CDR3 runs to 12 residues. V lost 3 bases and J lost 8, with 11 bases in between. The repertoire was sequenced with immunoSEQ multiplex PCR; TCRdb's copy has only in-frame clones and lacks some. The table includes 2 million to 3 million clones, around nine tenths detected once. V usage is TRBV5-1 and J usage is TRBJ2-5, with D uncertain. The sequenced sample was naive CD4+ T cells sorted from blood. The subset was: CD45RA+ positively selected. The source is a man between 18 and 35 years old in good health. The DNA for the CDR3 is TGCGCCAGCAGCTCCTCCACCCTCACCCAGTACTTC. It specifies CASSSSTLTQYF.